A single sample gave rise to the 8 T cell receptor beta chains below, sequenced in a study of T cells in Graves' hyperthyroidism and ophthalmopathy. RNA transcripts were the template for amplifying TCR beta CDR3 regions. First-round RT-PCR with HTBI primers amplified the TCR CDR3 region. TCRdb called the multiplex PCR reads again in MiXCR, with one record for every CDR3 protein. This table holds about 770,000 distinct CDR3 sequences, about 17% found once. Material: blood. The receptors were gathered from a woman aged 50 to 60 with Graves' hyperthyroidism that later progressed to Graves' ophthalmopathy.

This clonotype was found many times. This chain joins TRBV20-1 and TRBJ2-7, with D hard to call. CDR1 is DFQATT and CDR2 is SNEGSKA in the germline V gene (reference sequence). CDR3 length: 15 amino acids. V shed 0 bases and J shed 2 bases, with 14 bases lying between them. The chain's CDR3 is CSARDPSPEAYEQYF. The CDR3 region has the DNA TGCAGTGCTAGAGACCCATCGCCCGAGGCCTACGAGCAGTACTTC.

This clonotype was detected many times. The rearrangement uses TRBV5-6 and TRBJ2-7; 12 bases are shared with TRBD1. V shed 4 bases and J 4 bases; nucleotides not matched to a gene: 9. This CDR3 has 16 residues. The V gene's germline CDR1 is SGHDT and CDR2 YYEEEE. The CDR3 DNA reads TGTGCCAGCAGCCCCTCAGGGACAGGGGGCTTGTACGAGCAGTACTTC. Protein sequence: CASSPSGTGGLYEQYF.

The chain couples TRBV4-1 to TRBJ2-5, with D unresolved. CDR1 is MGHRA, CDR2 YSYEKL, per germline. This CDR3 contains 13 residues. Trimming pared 3 bases from V and 5 bases from J, leaving 10 bases between. The CDR3 coding sequence is TGCGCCAGCAGCCACATAGGTGTCGAGACCCAGTACTTC. Protein product: CASSHIGVETQYF.

This clonotype was seen at least ten times. V gene TRBV20-1 combines with J gene TRBJ2-5; 10 bases fit TRBD2. The junction had 5 bases not matched to a gene; V was cut back by 5 bases and J by 2 bases. Germline CDR1 DFQATT, CDR2 SNEGSKA (reference sequence). The CDR3 covers 14 residues. The CDR3 reads CSAPTSGPQETQYF. The CDR3 DNA follows: TGCAGTGCTCCGACTAGCGGGCCGCAAGAGACCCAGTACTTC.

The chain joins TRBV6-5 to TRBJ1-6, with 7 nucleotides matching TRBD1. The CDR3 contains 15 residues. Germline V gene lookup returns CDR1 MNHEY and CDR2 SVGAGI. The V gene end was trimmed by 0 bases and the J gene end by 8 bases; junction bases not matched to a gene: 4. The CDR3 region is CASSYSLTGHSPLHF. The CDR3 coding sequence is TGTGCCAGCAGTTACTCTCTGACAGGGCATTCACCCCTCCACTTT.

This clonotype was observed at least ten times. This chain uses TRBV12-3 or TRBV12-4 with TRBJ1-2; 8 bases are shared with TRBD1. V was pared by 7 bases and J by 2 bases, with 6 bases of the junction left unmatched. This CDR3 is 14 amino acids long. CDR3 sequence reads: CASTMTGANYGYTF. The CDR3 DNA sequence: TGTGCCAGCACTATGACAGGGGCGAACTATGGCTACACCTTC.

On this clonotype: This may be a read error, as it is one base from a much larger clone. The chain couples TRBV30 to TRBJ1-2; possible D gene TRBD1, 5 bases. Germline V gene data show CDR1 as GTSNPN and CDR2 as SVGIG (reference sequence). CDR3 length equals 15 residues. The V end was cut by 5 bases, the J end by 2 bases, with 18 bases between. CDR3 nucleotides: TGTGCCTGGGCGGGGGAGCTTTTGCCGAACTATGGCTACACCTTC. It specifies CAWAGELLPNYGYTF.

This clonotype was picked up many times. Here the CDR3 DNA reads TGTGCCAGCTCACCAATGAGGGACAGAGTGTCGGAAAAACTGTTTTTT. Translating it yields CASSPMRDRVSEKLFF. The genes are TRBV18 and TRBJ1-4; 7 bases line up with TRBD1. The germline V gene encodes CDR1 KGHSH and CDR2 LQKENI. J lost 8 bases, V lost 2 bases, and 11 bases had no gene match. This CDR3 has 16 amino acids.